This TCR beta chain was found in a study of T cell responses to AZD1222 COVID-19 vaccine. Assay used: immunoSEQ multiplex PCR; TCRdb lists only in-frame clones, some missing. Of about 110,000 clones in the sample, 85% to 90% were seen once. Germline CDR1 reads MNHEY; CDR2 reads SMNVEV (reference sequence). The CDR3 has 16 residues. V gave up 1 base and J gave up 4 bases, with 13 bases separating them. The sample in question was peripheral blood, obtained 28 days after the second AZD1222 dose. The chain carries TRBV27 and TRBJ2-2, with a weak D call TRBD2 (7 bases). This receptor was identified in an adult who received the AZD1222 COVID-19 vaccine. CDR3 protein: CASSLLGGALTGELFF. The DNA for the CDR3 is TGTGCCAGCAGTTTATTAGGGGGGGCCCTCACCGGGGAGCTGTTTTTT.